This T cell receptor (beta chain) was retrieved from a study of blood T cell repertoires in COVID-19. The wider study: The samples span acute and convalescent COVID-19 from the United States, Italy and Spain.

Patients of the Seattle cohort, enrolled during active infection, were followed longitudinally. As handled by the study authors: Nucleated cell number was recorded as an estimate derived from reference gene primer amplification. Profiling relied on immunoSEQ multiplex PCR, and the TCRdb table lists in-frame clones only, not all of them. The V and J calls and the clone size are those of that table, but D and trimming were determined from the DNA. The sample includes about 160,000 clones, approximately 86% of them seen just once. Trimming cost V 5 bases and J 3 bases; bases outside gene matches: 3. Germline V gene lookup returns CDR1 LNHDA and CDR2 SQIVND (reference sequence). The CDR3 length is 15 residues.

The chain links TRBV19 to TRBJ2-3, with TRBD1 identical over 12 bases. The sample comprised peripheral blood. The source is a man older than 75 with COVID-19, enrolled during active disease. The CDR3, as DNA: TGTGCCAGTAGTCGGGACAGGGGGCAAACAGATACGCAGTATTTT. This sequence encodes CASSRDRGQTDTQYF.